This paragraph reports one TCR beta chain. This sample was taken from a study of CD8+ T cells in alopecia areata. Treatment denoted: oral pan-JAK inhibitor, 5-10 mg twice daily. Germline V gene lookup returns CDR1 LGHNT and CDR2 FRNRAP. The V end lost 7 bases, the J end lost 4 bases, and 26 bases lay between the germline ends. The CDR3 runs 17 residues. RNA was isolated and reverse transcribed to cDNA, the sequencing template. Here immunoSEQ multiplex PCR was the method, and the copy in TCRdb shows in-frame clones only, minus some. The sample has 200,000 to 250,000 clones; more than 30% are singletons.

This specimen was CD4+ T cells sorted from blood, taken between weeks 30 and 35, from a patient treated with tofacitinib. The receptor was derived from a human donor with alopecia areata. The chain is built from TRBV12-5 and TRBJ2-7, with D perhaps given as TRBD1 or TRBD2 (8 bases each). CDR3 bases: TGTGCTAGTGCCCGGACAGGGCAGGAGAAGCGGGGGTACGAGCAGTACTTC. It translates to CASARTGQEKRGYEQYF.